This paragraph covers one T cell receptor beta chain sequence. This sample was included in a study of T cells expressing NK-cell markers. Across the study: The TCR beta repertoires were obtained from sorted CD3+CD56+NKG2C+, CD3+CD56+NKG2C- and CD3+CD56-NKG2C+ T cells.

With the 5' RACE reads reprocessed, TCRdb shows one record per CDR3 protein and no DNA. This sample's clone table lists 550,000 to 600,000 distinct CDR3 sequences. Per the germline V gene, CDR1 is SEHNR and CDR2 is FQNEAQ (reference sequence). CDR3 length equals 17 residues. The sequencing sample was made of blood T cells: a sorted CD56 or NKG2C T cell subset, CD4+ or CD8+ T cells, or bulk PBMC T cells (not recorded which). This receptor was identified in a man in his late teens or twenties in good health. The chain uses TRBV7-9 and TRBJ2-1; without DNA, the TCRdb call of TRBD2 cannot be checked. The CDR3 sequence: CASSPFLASGIIGEQFF. Full variable domain (rest looked up from reference TRBV7-9 and TRBJ2-1): DTGVSQNPRHKITKRGQNVTFRCDPISEHNRLYWYRQTLGQGPEFLTYFQNEAQLEKSRLLSDRFSAERPKGSFSTLEIQRTEQGDSAMYLCASSPFLASGIIGEQFFGPGTRLTVL.